The TCR beta chain under discussion was sequenced for a study of beta chain features in type 1 diabetes. Overall study results and limits: Patients' naive, central memory and regulatory TCRB repertoires appeared more alike than those of healthy donors.

Comment on this clone: Its antigen is not identified. Other DNA sequences within the sample encode an identical CDR3.

CDR3 length equals 13 residues. CDR1 is SGHTA, CDR2 FQGTGA, per germline. Trimming shortened V by 4 bases and J by 2 bases, and 7 bases separated the two germline ends. The investigators reverse transcribed all of the isolated RNA, so they sequenced expressed TCRB transcripts. Some 3.6 million reads on average were seen across naive, central memory and regulatory T cell samples. Libraries were prepared by immunoSEQ multiplex PCR; TCRdb keeps only in-frame clonotypes and omits some of them. The sample gives hundreds of thousands of clones, roughly 8% of which show up once; less than 0.45% is in the top ten. Sorting with CD45RO/CCR7/CD25/CD127/CD95/CD27 yielded naive, central memory, regulatory and stem-like memory CD4+ cells.

Material for sequencing was central memory CD4+ T cells from blood. This chain connects TRBV7-3 to TRBJ2-3; no reliable D call. This TCR derives from a woman younger than 35 in good health. CDR3 nucleotides: TGTGCCAGCAGCTCCTCTTACACAGATACGCAGTATTTT. This codes for CASSSSYTDTQYF. Supplemented by reference TRBV7-3 and TRBJ2-3, the full variable domain reads GAGVSQTPSNKVTEKGKYVELRCDPISGHTALYWYRQSLGQGPEFLIYFQGTGAADDSGLPNDRFFAVRPEGSVSTLKIQRTERGDSAVYLCASSSSYTDTQYFGPGTRLTVL.